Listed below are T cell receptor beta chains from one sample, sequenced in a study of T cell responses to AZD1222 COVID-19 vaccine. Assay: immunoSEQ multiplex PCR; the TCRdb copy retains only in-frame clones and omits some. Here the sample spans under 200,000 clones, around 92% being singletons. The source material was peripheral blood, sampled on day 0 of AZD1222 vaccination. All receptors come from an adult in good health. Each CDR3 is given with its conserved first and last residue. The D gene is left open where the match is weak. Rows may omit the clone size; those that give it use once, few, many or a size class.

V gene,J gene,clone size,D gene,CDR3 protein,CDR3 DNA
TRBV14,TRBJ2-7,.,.,CASSPGLSSYEQYF,TGTGCCAGCAGCCCTGGACTCTCCTCCTACGAGCAGTACTTC
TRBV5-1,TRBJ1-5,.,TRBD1,CASSLGDRGDQPQHF,TGCGCCAGCAGCTTGGGGGACAGGGGGGATCAGCCCCAGCATTTT
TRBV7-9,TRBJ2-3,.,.,CASSLVGMADTQYF,TGTGCCAGCAGCTTAGTGGGAATGGCAGATACGCAGTATTTT
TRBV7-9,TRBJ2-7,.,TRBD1,CASSLAGTGGNEQYF,TGTGCCAGCAGCTTAGCGGGGACAGGGGGTAACGAGCAGTACTTC
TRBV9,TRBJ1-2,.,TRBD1,CASSVEDRGGYGYTF,TGTGCCAGCAGCGTAGAGGACAGGGGAGGCTATGGCTACACCTTC
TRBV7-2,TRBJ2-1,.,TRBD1,CASSLADRENEQFF,TGTGCCAGCAGCTTAGCCGACAGGGAAAATGAGCAGTTCTTC
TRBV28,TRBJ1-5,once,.,CASSFQGAYNQPQHF,TGTGCCAGCAGTTTCCAGGGAGCCTATAATCAGCCCCAGCATTTT
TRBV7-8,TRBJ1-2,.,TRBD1,CASSLVGGGGFGYTF,TGTGCCAGCAGCTTAGTCGGAGGGGGCGGCTTCGGCTACACCTTC
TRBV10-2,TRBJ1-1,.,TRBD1,CASSEWSGTGVPEAFF,TGCGCCAGCAGTGAGTGGTCCGGCACAGGGGTACCTGAAGCTTTCTTT
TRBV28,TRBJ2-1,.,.,CASSLHRRKGPIPNREQFF,TGTGCCAGCAGTTTACACCGTCGGAAGGGGCCAATACCCAATCGTGAGCAGTTCTTC
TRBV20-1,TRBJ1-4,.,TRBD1,CSASERQGVGATNEKLFF,TGCAGTGCTAGTGAGCGACAGGGGGTAGGAGCAACTAATGAAAAACTGTTTTTT
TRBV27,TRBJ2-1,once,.,CASSELGPASDEQFF,TGTGCCAGCAGTGAGTTGGGACCAGCAAGCGATGAGCAGTTCTTC
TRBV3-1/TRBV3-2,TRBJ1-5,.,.,CASSQGIVQYFNQPQHF,TGTGCCAGCAGCCAAGGAATTGTGCAGTATTTTAATCAGCCCCAGCATTTT
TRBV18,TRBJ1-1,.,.,CASSPGTPNTEAFF,TGTGCCAGCTCACCAGGGACACCCAACACTGAAGCTTTCTTT
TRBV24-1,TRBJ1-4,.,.,CATSDTGATKLFF,TGTGCCACCAGTGATACTGGGGCAACAAAACTGTTTTTT
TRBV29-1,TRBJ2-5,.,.,CSAMVGKTQYF,TGCAGCGCCATGGTGGGTAAGACCCAGTACTTC
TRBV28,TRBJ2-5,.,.,CATQTRMIQETQYF,TGTGCCACCCAGACCCGGATGATCCAAGAGACCCAGTACTTC
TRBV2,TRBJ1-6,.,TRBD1,CASRDGTGSSESPLHF,TGTGCCAGCAGGGACGGGACAGGGAGTAGCGAGTCACCCCTCCACTTT
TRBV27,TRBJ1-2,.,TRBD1,CASTPDRAYGYTF,TGTGCCAGCACCCCGGACAGGGCCTATGGCTACACCTTC
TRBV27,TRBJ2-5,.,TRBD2,CASSGTSGRDQETQYF,TGTGCCAGCAGTGGGACTAGCGGGAGAGACCAAGAGACCCAGTACTTC
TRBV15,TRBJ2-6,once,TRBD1,CATSRGQGRSLGSGANVLTF,TGTGCCACCAGCAGAGGACAGGGGAGGTCCCTAGGCTCTGGGGCCAACGTCCTGACTTTC
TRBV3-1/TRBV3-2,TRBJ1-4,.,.,CASSQALRESNEKLFF,TGTGCCAGCAGCCAAGCCCTGAGAGAGTCTAATGAAAAACTGTTTTTT
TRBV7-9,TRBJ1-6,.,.,CASRPPGAGNSPLHF,TGTGCCAGCAGACCCCCGGGCGCCGGGAATTCACCCCTCCACTTT
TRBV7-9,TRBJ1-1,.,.,CASSLSLQGNTEAFF,TGTGCCAGCAGCTTGTCCCTACAGGGAAACACTGAAGCTTTCTTT
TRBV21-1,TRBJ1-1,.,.,CASSKVPRGRLPTEAFF,TGTGCCAGCAGCAAAGTTCCACGGGGGCGCCTGCCTACTGAAGCTTTCTTT
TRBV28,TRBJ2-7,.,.,CASSLTIYEQYF,TGTGCCAGCAGTTTAACAATTTACGAGCAGTACTTC
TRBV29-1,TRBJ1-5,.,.,CSVGYGSNQPQHF,TGCAGCGTAGGATATGGAAGCAATCAGCCCCAGCATTTT
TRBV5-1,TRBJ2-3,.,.,CASILAWRRLGTDTQYF,TGCGCCAGCATCCTGGCGTGGCGGCGGCTAGGCACAGATACGCAGTATTTT